What follows are 27 T cell receptor beta chains derived from one specimen sequenced in a study of radiotherapy plus CTLA-4 blockade in lung cancer. The repertoire was sequenced with immunoSEQ multiplex PCR; TCRdb's copy has only in-frame clones and lacks some. The sample comprises roughly 39,000 clones, 70% to 80% of which are singletons, and less than 9% rests with the top ten. Sequenced material: peripheral blood, taken from a patient treated with radiotherapy plus ipilimumab. Receptors were obtained from a human donor with non-small cell lung cancer who had stable disease on radiotherapy plus ipilimumab.

The chain carries TRBV10-3 and TRBJ2-7; TRBD2 matches 8 bases. CDR3 length: 16 amino acids. Germline V lookup: CDR1 ENHRY, CDR2 SYGVKD. J was trimmed by 3 bases and V by 0 bases; bases with no gene match: 7. The CDR3 sequence: CAISESGGLANYEQYF. DNA for the CDR3: TGTGCCATCAGTGAGTCGGGTGGACTAGCAAACTACGAGCAGTACTTC.

This chain uses TRBV7-9 with TRBJ2-1, with 15 bases that match TRBD2. Germline-derived CDR1 and CDR2 are SEHNR and FQNEAQ (reference sequence). After removal of 5 bases from V and 6 bases from J, the junction contained 5 bases not matched to a gene. CDR3 length equals 16 residues. The DNA for the CDR3 is TGTGCCAGCAGCCCCCCGGGACTAGCGGGGGGCAATGAGCAGTTCTTC. It encodes CASSPPGLAGGNEQFF.

The J gene is TRBJ2-2, the V gene TRBV27, with 9 bases matching TRBD2. Germline V gene lookup returns CDR1 MNHEY and CDR2 SMNVEV (reference sequence). The V segment lost 5 bases and the J segment 9 bases; nucleotides outside the gene matches: 10. The CDR3 totals 15 residues. The CDR3 sequence is CASSLSGGSHRELFF. CDR3 coding DNA: TGTGCCAGCAGTCTGAGCGGGGGGAGCCACCGGGAGCTGTTTTTT.

The count of this clone is one. The gene calls are TRBV4-1 and TRBJ2-5, with D tentatively TRBD1 or TRBD2 (5 bases each). The V end lost 4 bases, the J end lost 7 bases, and 22 bases lay between the germline ends. The CDR3 runs to 16 residues. The germline V gene encodes CDR1 MGHRA and CDR2 YSYEKL. CDR3 amino acids: CASSLTLTSLGTTQYF. CDR3 DNA sequence: TGCGCCAGCAGCCTCACCCTGACCTCGCTAGGGACGACCCAGTACTTC.

This chain links TRBV30 with TRBJ1-4; perhaps TRBD1 as D (6 bases). The CDR3 spans 15 residues. Germline V gives CDR1 GTSNPN, CDR2 SVGIG (reference sequence). The V gene lost 2 bases and the J gene lost 4 bases, with 14 bases spanning the gap. CDR3 residues: CAWSFGQPINEKLFF. CDR3 DNA sequence: TGTGCCTGGAGTTTTGGACAGCCTATTAATGAAAAACTGTTTTTT. Variable domain in full (rest from reference TRBV30 and TRBJ1-4): SQTIHQWPATLVQPVGSPLSLECTVEGTSNPNLYWYRQAAGRGLQLLFYSVGIGQISSEVPQNLSASRPQDRQFILSSKKLLLSDSGFYLCAWSFGQPINEKLFFGSGTQLSVL.

The V call is TRBV7-6, the J call TRBJ1-6; 9 nucleotides align to TRBD1. J was trimmed by 7 bases and V by 1 base; bases with no gene match: 8. The CDR3 sequence is 17 residues long. Per the germline V gene, CDR1 is SGHVS and CDR2 is FNYEAQ. In DNA form, the CDR3 reads TGTGCCAGCAGCTTAGGAGGGGGACAGGGAGCAAATTCACCCCTCCACTTT. The encoded protein is CASSLGGGQGANSPLHF.

V usage is TRBV27 and J usage is TRBJ1-5; D is possibly TRBD1 (6 bases). The germline V gene encodes CDR1 MNHEY and CDR2 SMNVEV (reference sequence). V lost 6 bases to trimming and J lost 6 bases, with 18 bases between them. The CDR3 has 15 residues. This chain's CDR3 is CASSQGTSGVQPQHF. CDR3 sequence (DNA): TGTGCCAGCAGCCAGGGGACCTCCGGCGTTCAGCCCCAGCATTTT.

The chain employs TRBV7-2 and TRBJ2-5, with 9 positions matching TRBD2. Germline trimming cut 4 bases from V and 3 bases from J; bases unmatched to any gene: 6. CDR1 is SGHTA, CDR2 FQGNSA, per germline. This CDR3 spans 15 amino acids. This CDR3 reads CASSSGTSRKETQYF. CDR3 DNA: TGTGCCAGCAGCTCGGGGACTAGCAGAAAAGAGACCCAGTACTTC.

The genes are TRBV19 and TRBJ2-2; D gene ambiguous. This CDR3 is 15 amino acids long. The germline V and J ends were trimmed by 3 bases and 2 bases, with 10 bases remaining between them. CDR1 is LNHDA and CDR2 is SQIVND in the germline V gene (reference sequence). CDR3 in DNA: TGTGCCAGTAGTATTGAATTGGGTAACACCGGGGAGCTGTTTTTT. Translating gives CASSIELGNTGELFF.

The chain uses TRBV5-1 and TRBJ2-3; no clear D. Trimming pared 4 bases from V and 5 bases from J, leaving 11 bases between. Germline V gene lookup returns CDR1 SGHRS and CDR2 YFSETQ. The CDR3 is 13 residues long. The CDR3 DNA reads as TGCGCCAGCAGCCCAGATGATGGAGATACGCAGTATTTT. Its protein is CASSPDDGDTQYF.

The CDR3 coding sequence is TGTGCCAGCAGCCCTAGAACGGACAGTACTCCCGGGGCTTTCTTT. Translating it yields CASSPRTDSTPGAFF. The rearrangement joins TRBV13 to TRBJ1-1; D is possibly TRBD1 (6 bases). V lost 5 bases and J 11 bases, leaving 24 bases between the germline ends. CDR3 length equals 15 residues. Germline-derived CDR1 and CDR2 are PRHDT and FYEKMQ (reference sequence).

The J gene is TRBJ2-1, the V gene TRBV19, with 13 nucleotides matching TRBD2. The CDR3 is 14 residues long. V lost 7 bases to trimming and J lost 6 bases; unmatched junction nucleotides: 3. Germline CDR1 LNHDA, CDR2 SQIVND (reference sequence). This CDR3 reads CASTGLAGFNEQFF. The CDR3 nucleotides read TGTGCCAGTACGGGACTAGCGGGGTTCAATGAGCAGTTCTTC. Full variable domain (rest looked up from reference TRBV19 and TRBJ2-1): DGGITQSPKYLFRKEGQNVTLSCEQNLNHDAMYWYRQDPGQGLRLIYYSQIVNDFQKGDIAEGYSVSREKKESFPLTVTSAQKNPTAFYLCASTGLAGFNEQFFGPGTRLTVL.

The rearrangement uses TRBV2 and TRBJ2-1; D not certain. Trimming took 3 bases from V and 7 from J, leaving 16 bases between them. CDR1 is SNHLY, CDR2 FYNNEI, per germline. The CDR3 has 15 residues. For the CDR3, the DNA is TGTGCCAGCAGTGATGGAGTAGTTCATAAGAATGAGCAGTTCTTC. Translated: CASSDGVVHKNEQFF.

This clone was seen only once. This sequence joins TRBV6-5 and TRBJ1-5; 7 bases line up with TRBD1. Trimming at V came to 4 bases and at J to 2 bases, leaving 5 bases not matched to a gene. Germline V gene lookup returns CDR1 MNHEY and CDR2 SVGAGI. CDR3 length: 15 amino acids. CDR3 loop: CASSFTGVGNQPQHF. CDR3 nucleotides: TGTGCCAGCAGTTTCACAGGGGTGGGCAATCAGCCCCAGCATTTT.

The chain carries TRBV27 and TRBJ1-1, with 9 nucleotides matching TRBD1. The germline V gene has CDR1 MNHEY and CDR2 SMNVEV (reference sequence). The CDR3 length is 15 residues. V was pared by 1 base and J by 3 bases, with 3 bases of the junction left unmatched. The CDR3 is CASSLFGTGYTEAFF. The CDR3 region has the DNA TGTGCCAGCAGTTTATTTGGGACAGGGTACACTGAAGCTTTCTTT.

The chain joins TRBV10-2 to TRBJ1-2, with D tentatively TRBD1 (5 bases). V was cut by 2 bases and J by 3 bases, with 19 bases left in between. The CDR3 is 17 residues long. From germline, CDR1 is WSHSY and CDR2 SAAADI. The CDR3 protein is CASSELRQPSLDYGYTF. The CDR3 DNA sequence: TGCGCCAGCAGTGAGCTCAGACAGCCCTCGCTCGACTATGGCTACACCTTC.

The gene calls are TRBV6-1 and TRBJ1-1, with D unclear. CDR3 length: 17 amino acids. V lost 0 bases to trimming and J lost 8 bases, with 22 bases between them. Germline lookup yields CDR1 MNHNS and CDR2 SASEGT. CDR3 sequence: CASSEASSRPIKGEAFF. The DNA of the CDR3 is TGTGCCAGCAGTGAAGCAAGTAGCCGACCGATCAAAGGGGAAGCTTTCTTT.

This chain links TRBV7-9 with TRBJ2-2; perhaps TRBD1 as D (7 bases). The CDR3 has 15 amino acids. Germline V gene sequence: CDR1 SEHNR, CDR2 FQNEAQ (reference sequence). Trimming stripped 5 bases from V and 3 bases from J, with 13 bases between. This CDR3 is CASSADREDTGELFF. The CDR3 DNA sequence: TGTGCCAGCAGCGCCGACAGGGAGGACACCGGGGAGCTGTTTTTT.

Only one count was recorded for this clone. The gene calls are TRBV28 and TRBJ1-6; 10 nucleotides match TRBD1. The CDR3 runs to 15 residues. Germline CDR1 reads MDHEN; CDR2 reads SYDVKM. V gave up 5 bases and J gave up 10 bases; unmatched junction bases: 8. The CDR3 DNA follows: TGTGCCAGCAGTCCCGGGACAGGGGAAGTCTCACCCCTCCACTTT. Translation gives CASSPGTGEVSPLHF.

This clone came up a few times. The chain links TRBV23-1 to TRBJ2-2, with D perhaps matching TRBD1 (5 bases). TRBV23-1 is annotated as an ORF whose role is uncertain. V shed 0 bases and J shed 6 bases, with 17 bases lying between them. The CDR3 runs to 17 residues. The CDR3 is CASSQSLPRGCAGELFF. CDR3 nucleotide sequence: TGCGCCAGCAGTCAATCGTTGCCAAGGGGATGTGCCGGGGAGCTGTTTTTT.

By its share, this clone is medium-sized. The chain uses TRBV7-6 and TRBJ1-2, with 7 nucleotides matching TRBD1. The germline gives CDR1 SGHVS, CDR2 FNYEAQ. The CDR3 loop spans 13 amino acids. V lost 8 bases, J lost 4 bases, and 7 bases stayed unmatched. CDR3 bases: TGTGCCAGCGGGGTTGGGACAGCCTATGGCTACACCTTC. This sequence encodes CASGVGTAYGYTF.

On this clone: Sequence at one end of the junction differs from germline and may be a read error. The rearrangement uses TRBV13 and TRBJ1-2; possibly TRBD1 for D (5 bases). Germline values: CDR1 PRHDT, CDR2 FYEKMQ (reference sequence). The CDR3 loop spans 15 amino acids. CDR3 sequence reads: CARSAGPGGGYGYTF. The CDR3 DNA reads TGTGCCCGCAGCGCGGGCCCGGGGGGGGGCTATGGCTACACCTTC.

The gene calls are TRBV6-6 and TRBJ2-2, with D unclear. CDR3 length: 14 amino acids. Between the trimmed V and J ends, which lost 4 bases and 1 base, there was a span of 7 bases. Germline values: CDR1 MNHNY, CDR2 SVGAGI (reference sequence). CDR3 protein: CASSSPVNTGELFF. CDR3 coding DNA: TGTGCCAGCAGTTCCCCGGTGAACACCGGGGAGCTGTTTTTT.

This clone was counted a few times. The chain recombines TRBV29-1 with TRBJ1-5; D uncertain. The CDR3 spans 14 residues. The V end was cut by 6 bases, the J end by 0 bases, with 12 bases between. CDR1 and CDR2 (germline): SQVTM, ANQGSEA. The CDR3 is CSVADSNSNQPQHF. CDR3 nucleotides: TGCAGCGTCGCGGACTCCAATAGCAATCAGCCCCAGCATTTT.

The chain combines TRBV28 with TRBJ2-5; D is unresolved. The CDR3 sequence is 15 residues long. CDR1 and CDR2 (germline): MDHEN, SYDVKM. The V and J ends lost 2 bases and 2 bases respectively, with 12 bases between them. Here the CDR3 reads CASSLMSRRQETQYF. Written as DNA, the CDR3 is TGTGCCAGCAGTTTAATGAGCAGGCGTCAAGAGACCCAGTACTTC.

Comment on this clone: The same CDR3 also results from other DNA sequences found in this sample. The chain has TRBV11-3 and TRBJ2-5; possibly TRBD1 for D (6 bases). Trimming left V 4 bases short and J 3 bases short, with 9 bases between. This CDR3 region has 13 residues. Germline values: CDR1 SGHNT, CDR2 YENEEA. The chain's CDR3 is CASSSGQKETQYF. The CDR3 DNA sequence: TGTGCCAGCAGCTCAGGACAGAAAGAGACCCAGTACTTC.

This clone has a handful of counts. The chain couples TRBV18 to TRBJ1-2, with TRBD1 as a possible D gene (6 bases). V was cut by 4 bases and J by 0 bases, with 12 bases left in between. The V gene's germline CDR1 is KGHSH and CDR2 LQKENI. This CDR3 is built from 15 residues. CDR3 DNA: TGTGCCAGCTCACGGACAGCCGACCCTAACTATGGCTACACCTTC. Protein: CASSRTADPNYGYTF.